The 20 T cell receptor beta chains given below trace back to one sample, sequenced in a study of T-cell memory formation after mild COVID-19 (dated by TCRdb to the early 2020s). Preparation of the library involved 5' RACE. The run used an Illumina NovaSeq 6000. Starting from the raw public reads, TCRdb applied fastp trimming at Q25, assembled clones with MiXCR and retained in-frame beta chains. Identical CDR3 protein sequences are pooled into one entry, listed with their most common genes and DNA. The sample data list 380,000 or so distinct CDR3 sequences, and about an eighth of these were observed just once. Together, the top ten hold about 20% of the sample. Sequencing used PBMCs or a T cell subset sorted from them (not recorded which). Receptors originate from a man aged 18 to 30 who had mild COVID-19 (a few samples of this study predate the infection). The sample titles of this study are shuffled in the database, so cell type and time point are left out; the donor was told from shared clones.

J is TRBJ1-6 and V is TRBV20-1; the D is unclear. Germline CDR1 is DFQATT and CDR2 is SNEGSKA (reference sequence). The CDR3 length is 16 residues. V lost 1 base to trimming and J lost 0 bases, with 10 bases between them. The CDR3 coding sequence is TGCAGTGCTAGAGTGCGACAAGCCTCCTATAATTCACCCCTCCACTTT. Its protein is CSARVRQASYNSPLHF.

This clonotype was picked up a small number of times. The rearrangement links TRBV12-3 or TRBV12-4 to TRBJ1-1, with TRBD1 matching over 7 bases. CDR3 length equals 13 residues. With 7 bases clipped from V and 4 bases from J, the junction kept 6 bases outside the gene matches. Here the CDR3 reads CASMEGATTEAFF. In DNA form, the CDR3 reads TGTGCCAGCATGGAGGGGGCGACCACTGAAGCTTTCTTT.

This clonotype was recorded many times. The rearrangement links TRBV7-9 to TRBJ2-2, with TRBD2 as a possible D gene (5 bases). The CDR3 has 14 residues. V was cut by 8 bases and J by 1 base, with 11 bases left in between. Looked up from germline, CDR1 is SEHNR and CDR2 is FQNEAQ (reference sequence). DNA of the CDR3: TGTGCCAGCGCCAGAGGGCTGAACACCGGGGAGCTGTTTTTT. It translates to CASARGLNTGELFF. The full variable domain, with the rest looked up from reference TRBV7-9 and TRBJ2-2, is DTGVSQNPRHKITKRGQNVTFRCDPISEHNRLYWYRQTLGQGPEFLTYFQNEAQLEKSRLLSDRFSAERPKGSFSTLEIQRTEQGDSAMYLCASARGLNTGELFFGEGSRLTVL.

The rearrangement uses TRBV24-1 and TRBJ2-7, with D perhaps matching TRBD2 (5 bases). The CDR3 loop spans 16 amino acids. The V end lost 0 bases, the J end lost 0 bases, and 11 bases lay between the germline ends. From germline, CDR1 is KGHDR and CDR2 SFDVKD. The CDR3 DNA reads TGTGCCACCAGTGATTTGCGGGAAGGGAGCTCCTACGAGCAGTACTTC. Encoded protein: CATSDLREGSSYEQYF.

A few counts support this clonotype. This chain uses TRBV18 with TRBJ2-6, with unresolved D. Germline values: CDR1 KGHSH, CDR2 LQKENI. V was shortened by 8 bases and J by 1 base, with 6 bases between the two germline ends. The CDR3 contains 13 residues. The CDR3 loop reads CASSESGANVLTF. The CDR3 bases are TGTGCCAGCAGCGAATCTGGGGCCAACGTCCTGACTTTC. The entire variable domain, with the rest obtained from reference TRBV18 and TRBJ2-6, is as follows: NAGVMQNPRHLVRRRGQEARLRCSPMKGHSHVYWYRQLPEEGLKFMVYLQKENIIDESGMPKERFSAEFPKEGPSILRIQQVVRGDSAAYFCASSESGANVLTFGAGSRLTVL.

V gene TRBV6-2 or TRBV6-3 combines with J gene TRBJ1-4; TRBD1 agrees at 7 bases. V lost 5 bases and J lost 1; bases outside the gene matches: 7. Germline CDR1 is MNHEY and CDR2 is SVGEGT. CDR3 length: 16 residues. The CDR3 loop is CASSDRQGGTNEKLFF. Written as DNA, the CDR3 is TGTGCCAGCAGTGATCGACAGGGCGGAACTAATGAAAAACTGTTTTTT.

The chain joins TRBV7-2 to TRBJ2-3, with TRBD2 matching over 10 bases. V lost 5 bases to trimming and J lost 11 bases; unmatched junction nucleotides: 13. Germline V lookup: CDR1 SGHTA, CDR2 FQGNSA. This CDR3 has 15 residues. The DNA for the CDR3 is TGTGCCAGCAGCCCCCTAGCGGGGGCCCGCCGGGGGCAGTATTTT. It translates to CASSPLAGARRGQYF. Full variable domain (remainder filled in from reference TRBV7-2 and TRBJ2-3): GAGVSQSPSNKVTEKGKDVELRCDPISGHTALYWYRQSLGQGLEFLIYFQGNSAPDKSGLPSDRFSAERTGGSVSTLTIQRTQQEDSAVYLCASSPLAGARRGQYFGPGTRLTVL.

This clonotype was seen many times. The chain couples TRBV11-2 to TRBJ2-2; possible D gene TRBD1, 6 bases. From germline, CDR1 is SGHAT and CDR2 FQNNGV. The CDR3 length is 15 residues. The V and J ends lost 8 bases and 1 base respectively, with 14 bases between them. The DNA for the CDR3 is TGTGCCAGCCGCCCTATGACAGGGAACACCGGGGAGCTGTTTTTT. This translates into CASRPMTGNTGELFF.

There are a few counts of this clonotype. The chain links TRBV6-5 to TRBJ1-2; D perhaps matches TRBD1 (5 bases). The CDR3 has 14 residues. Trimming shortened V by 5 bases and J by 2 bases, and 12 bases separated the two germline ends. The V gene's germline CDR1 is MNHEY and CDR2 SVGAGI. The DNA for the CDR3 is TGTGCCAGCAGTGGGGGGTACGCGAACTATGGCTACACCTTC. This sequence encodes CASSGGYANYGYTF.

This sequence joins TRBV19 and TRBJ1-1, with D possibly matching TRBD1 (6 bases). The CDR3 totals 13 residues. V lost 7 bases to trimming and J lost 7 bases, with 16 bases between them. The germline CDR1 and CDR2 sequences are LNHDA and SQIVND (reference sequence). CDR3 nucleotide sequence: TGTGCCAGTACCGGTCAGGGGTACGGTGAAGCTTTCTTT. This sequence encodes CASTGQGYGEAFF.

Ten or more counts support this clonotype. In DNA form, the CDR3 reads TGTGCCAGCAGTGTATCAGGGTATGGCTACACCTTC. Translation gives CASSVSGYGYTF. This chain uses TRBV12-3 or TRBV12-4 with TRBJ1-2; TRBD1 might be the D (5 bases). This CDR3 has 12 residues. V was shortened by 5 bases and J by 5 bases, with 9 bases between the two germline ends.

This chain joins TRBV7-9 and TRBJ1-3; possible D gene TRBD1, 6 bases. CDR3 length equals 13 residues. From germline, CDR1 is SEHNR and CDR2 FQNEAQ (reference sequence). V dropped 5 bases and J dropped 8 bases, with 13 bases sitting between them. This CDR3 reads CASSPRRGDTIYF. The CDR3 nucleotides read TGTGCCAGCAGCCCCAGGAGGGGGGACACCATATATTTT.

V usage is TRBV5-4 and J usage is TRBJ2-6; 7 nucleotides match TRBD2. The V segment lost 2 bases and the J segment 4 bases; nucleotides outside the gene matches: 9. Germline assignment: CDR1 SGHNT and CDR2 YYREEE (reference sequence). The CDR3 consists of 17 residues. The CDR3 coding sequence is TGTGCCAGCAGCTTAAGCGGGGCTCGGGGAGGGGCCAACGTCCTGACTTTC. As protein: CASSLSGARGGANVLTF.

This clonotype was detected ten times or more. The rearrangement links TRBV10-3 to TRBJ1-2, with TRBD1 as a possible D gene (5 bases). V was clipped by 8 bases and J by 8 bases, with 15 bases between them. The CDR3 contains 12 residues. Germline values: CDR1 ENHRY, CDR2 SYGVKD. CDR3 nucleotide sequence: TGTGCCATCCGCGTTGGGGGAAGCGGCTACACCTTC. Translated: CAIRVGGSGYTF.

This chain links TRBV2 with TRBJ2-5, with D maybe TRBD1 (6 bases). This CDR3 region has 13 residues. CDR1 and CDR2 from the germline V gene are SNHLY and FYNNEI. The ends were cut back, 5 bases at V and 2 bases at J, with 9 bases in the middle. This CDR3 reads CASSRDKQETQYF. CDR3 DNA: TGTGCCAGCAGTCGGGACAAACAAGAGACCCAGTACTTC.

In its sample, this clonotype was seen a few times. The chain is built from TRBV7-2 and TRBJ1-5, with D hard to call. The length of the CDR3 is 13 residues. V lost 5 bases, J lost 7 bases, and 12 bases lay in between. CDR1 is SGHTA, CDR2 FQGNSA, per germline. The CDR3 nucleotides are TGTGCCAGCAGCCGTTGGCTTGGGCAGCCCCAGCATTTT. Residues: CASSRWLGQPQHF.

This chain uses TRBV9 with TRBJ2-5; 8 bases map to TRBD1. The CDR3 loop spans 14 amino acids. Trimming at V came to 3 bases and at J to 6 bases, leaving 7 bases not matched to a gene. CDR1 and CDR2 (germline): SGDLS, YYNGEE. The DNA for the CDR3 is TGTGCCAGCAGCGAGGGGACAGGTGGACAGACCCAGTACTTC. Translation gives CASSEGTGGQTQYF.

This clonotype was seen more than once but under ten times. The gene calls are TRBV7-9 and TRBJ2-1, with D perhaps TRBD2 (7 bases). V was shortened by 5 bases and J by 8 bases, with 16 bases between the two germline ends. Germline V gives CDR1 SEHNR, CDR2 FQNEAQ (reference sequence). The CDR3 runs to 14 residues. The CDR3 region has the DNA TGTGCCAGCAGCCCACTGGGGGGGGCCGATGAGCAGTTCTTC. This translates into CASSPLGGADEQFF.

V is TRBV20-1 and J is TRBJ1-2, with a possible D match to TRBD1 (6 bases). The germline V and J ends were trimmed by 3 bases and 4 bases, with 12 bases remaining between them. Germline CDR1 and CDR2: DFQATT and SNEGSKA (reference sequence). The CDR3 covers 13 residues. CDR3 sequence (DNA): TGCAGTGCTAGGCGGACAGCTCTCTATGGCTACACCTTC. It codes for CSARRTALYGYTF.

J is TRBJ2-1 and V is TRBV5-1; perhaps D is TRBD1 or TRBD2 (5 bases each). The CDR3 contains 13 residues. Trimming took off 5 bases at V and 9 bases at J, with 15 bases between the two ends. Germline V CDR1 and CDR2: SGHRS, YFSETQ. CDR3 bases: TGCGCCAGCAGGGCGGCGGGTAGGGGTGAGCAGTTCTTC. Residues: CASRAAGRGEQFF.